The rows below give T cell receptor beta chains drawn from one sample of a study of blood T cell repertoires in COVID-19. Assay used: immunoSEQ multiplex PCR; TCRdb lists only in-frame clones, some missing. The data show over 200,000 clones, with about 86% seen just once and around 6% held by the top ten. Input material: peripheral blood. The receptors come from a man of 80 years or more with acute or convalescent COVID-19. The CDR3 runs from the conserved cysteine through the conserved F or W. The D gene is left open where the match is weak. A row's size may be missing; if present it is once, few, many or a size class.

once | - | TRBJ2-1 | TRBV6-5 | CASSRAGQANNEQFF | TGTGCCAGCAGTCGAGCGGGACAGGCCAACAATGAGCAGTTCTTC
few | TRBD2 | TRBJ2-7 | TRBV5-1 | CASSRLGAGGDEQYF | TGCGCCAGCAGCCGCCTGGGAGCGGGAGGAGACGAGCAGTACTTC
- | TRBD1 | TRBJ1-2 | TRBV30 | CALSGTAYGYTF | TGTGCCTTATCCGGGACAGCCTATGGCTACACCTTC
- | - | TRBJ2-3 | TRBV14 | CASSQGIKRPTDTQYF | TGTGCCAGCAGCCAAGGTATTAAGCGGCCCACAGATACGCAGTATTTT
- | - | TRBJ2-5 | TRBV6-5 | CASSGGMRETQYF | TGTGCCAGCAGCGGGGGAATGAGGGAGACCCAGTACTTC
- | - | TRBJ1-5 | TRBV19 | CASSIRDNSNQPQHF | TGTGCCAGTAGTATAAGGGACAATAGCAATCAGCCCCAGCATTTT
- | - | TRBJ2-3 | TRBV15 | CATSRAGPRDTQYF | TGTGCCACCAGCAGAGCAGGCCCCAGGGATACGCAGTATTTT
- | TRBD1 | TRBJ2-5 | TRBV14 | CASSQVGGQGLETQYF | TGTGCCAGCAGCCAAGTAGGCGGACAGGGTTTGGAGACCCAGTACTTC
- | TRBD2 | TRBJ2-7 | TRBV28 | CASSLLLAGFSYEQYF | TGTGCCAGCAGTCTACTACTAGCGGGGTTCTCCTACGAGCAGTACTTC
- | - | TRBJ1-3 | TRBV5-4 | CASSLAAGNTIYF | TGTGCCAGCAGCTTGGCGGCTGGAAACACCATATATTTT
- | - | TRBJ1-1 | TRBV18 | CASSPGAANTEAFF | TGTGCCAGCTCACCAGGGGCGGCCAACACTGAAGCTTTCTTT
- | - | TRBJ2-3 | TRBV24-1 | CATSDLPSGISTDTQYF | TGTGCCACCAGTGATTTGCCCAGCGGCATAAGCACAGATACGCAGTATTTT
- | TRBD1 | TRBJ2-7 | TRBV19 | CASMGTGGNEQYF | TGTGCCAGTATGGGGACAGGGGGCAACGAGCAGTACTTC
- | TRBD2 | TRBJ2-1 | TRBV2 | CASRAGLASREQFF | TGTGCCAGCAGGGCGGGACTAGCCTCCCGGGAGCAGTTCTTC
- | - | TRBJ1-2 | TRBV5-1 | CASSPLERAQGYTF | TGCGCCAGCAGCCCCTTAGAAAGAGCGCAAGGCTACACCTTC
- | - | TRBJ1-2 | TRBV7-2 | CASSSGTHYGYTF | TGTGCCAGCAGCTCCGGGACACACTATGGCTACACCTTC
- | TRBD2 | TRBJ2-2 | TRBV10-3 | CAISESASGRSNGELFF | TGTGCCATCAGTGAGTCTGCTAGCGGGAGATCAAACGGGGAGCTGTTTTTT
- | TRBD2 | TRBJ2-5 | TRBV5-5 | CASSLGGVKETQYF | TGTGCCAGCAGCCTCGGGGGGGTGAAAGAGACCCAGTACTTC
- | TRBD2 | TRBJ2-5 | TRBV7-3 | CASSLGGNQETQYF | TGTGCCAGCAGCTTGGGGGGGAACCAAGAGACCCAGTACTTC
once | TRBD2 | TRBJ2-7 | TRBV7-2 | CASSLGTSGGGVSYEQYF | TGTGCCAGCAGCTTAGGGACTAGCGGGGGGGGTGTCTCCTACGAGCAGTACTTC
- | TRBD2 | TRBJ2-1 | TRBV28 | CASRLREGSNEQFF | TGTGCCAGCAGGTTGCGGGAGGGTAGCAATGAGCAGTTCTTC
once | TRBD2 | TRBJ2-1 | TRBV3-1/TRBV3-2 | CASSQPGTSGSNEQFF | TGTGCCAGCAGCCAGCCCGGGACTAGCGGGAGTAATGAGCAGTTCTTC
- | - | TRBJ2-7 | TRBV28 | CASSLSRYEQYF | TGTGCCAGCAGTTTATCCCGCTACGAGCAGTACTTC
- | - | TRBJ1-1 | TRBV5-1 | CASRKGGGETEAFF | TGCGCCAGCCGGAAGGGTGGTGGGGAGACTGAAGCTTTCTTT
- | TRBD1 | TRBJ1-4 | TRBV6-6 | CASSYIGTGGFEKLFF | TGTGCCAGCAGTTACATTGGGACAGGGGGCTTTGAAAAACTGTTTTTT
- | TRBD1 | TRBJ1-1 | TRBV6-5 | CASSYSGTGNTEAFF | TGTGCCAGCAGTTATTCCGGGACAGGGAACACTGAAGCTTTCTTT
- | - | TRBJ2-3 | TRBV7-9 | CASSTQPGPGSTDTQYF | TGTGCCAGCAGCACCCAACCGGGCCCGGGGAGCACAGATACGCAGTATTTT
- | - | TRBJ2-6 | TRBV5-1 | CASSLIPAGVNSGANVLTF | TGCGCCAGCAGCTTGATCCCGGCAGGGGTAAACTCTGGGGCCAACGTCCTGACTTTC
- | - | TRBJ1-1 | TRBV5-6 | CASSRDTNTEAFF | TGTGCCAGCAGCCGGGACACTAACACTGAAGCTTTCTTT
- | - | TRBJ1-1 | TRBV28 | CASSPPRGLALNTEAFF | TGTGCCAGCAGTCCCCCGAGGGGGTTGGCGCTGAACACTGAAGCTTTCTTT
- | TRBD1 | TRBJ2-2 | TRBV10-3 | CAISESWTGANTGELFF | TGTGCCATCAGTGAGTCTTGGACAGGGGCGAACACCGGGGAGCTGTTTTTT
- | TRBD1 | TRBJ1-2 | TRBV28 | CASRPRDRGAHGYTF | TGTGCCAGCAGACCGCGGGACAGGGGAGCCCATGGCTACACCTTC
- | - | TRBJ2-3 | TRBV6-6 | CATGGNTDTQYF | TGTGCCACAGGGGGGAACACAGATACGCAGTATTTT
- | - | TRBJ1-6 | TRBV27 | CASKWGQGDSPLHF | TGTGCCAGCAAGTGGGGCCAGGGTGATTCACCCCTCCACTTT
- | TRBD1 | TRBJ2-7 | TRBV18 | CASSQGQGTYEQYF | TGTGCCAGCTCACAAGGACAGGGAACCTACGAGCAGTACTTC
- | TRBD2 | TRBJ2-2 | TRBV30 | CAWSAASGKRTGELFF | TGTGCCTGGAGTGCGGCTAGCGGGAAGAGAACCGGGGAGCTGTTTTTT
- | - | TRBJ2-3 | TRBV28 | CASSLTTDTQYF | TGTGCCAGCAGCCTAACCACAGATACGCAGTATTTT
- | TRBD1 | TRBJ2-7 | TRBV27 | CASSQGDRAYEQYF | TGTGCCAGCAGCCAAGGGGACAGAGCCTACGAGCAGTACTTC
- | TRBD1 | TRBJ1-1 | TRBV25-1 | CASSDGTGEAFF | TGTGCCAGCAGTGATGGGACAGGTGAAGCTTTCTTT
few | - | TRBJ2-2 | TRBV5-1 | CASSSGVPGELFF | TGCGCCAGCAGCTCAGGGGTTCCCGGGGAGCTGTTTTTT
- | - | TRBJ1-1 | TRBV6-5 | CASSPTMNTEAFF | TGTGCCAGCAGCCCAACTATGAACACTGAAGCTTTCTTT
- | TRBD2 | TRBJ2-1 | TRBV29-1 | CSVFSSGLAANEQFF | TGCAGCGTCTTCTCCTCGGGACTAGCCGCCAATGAGCAGTTCTTC
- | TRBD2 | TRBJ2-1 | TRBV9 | CASSPQAGVGLNEQFF | TGTGCCAGCAGCCCCCAAGCGGGAGTAGGTCTCAATGAGCAGTTCTTC
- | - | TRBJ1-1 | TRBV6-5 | CASSYGWAAQAEAFF | TGTGCCAGCAGTTATGGTTGGGCAGCCCAAGCTGAAGCTTTCTTT
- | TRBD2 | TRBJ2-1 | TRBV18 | CASSPPSASGYNEQFF | TGTGCCAGCTCACCACCGTCGGCTAGCGGTTACAATGAGCAGTTCTTC
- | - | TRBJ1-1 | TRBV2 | CASSERVVNTEAFF | TGTGCCAGCAGTGAGCGGGTTGTGAACACTGAAGCTTTCTTT
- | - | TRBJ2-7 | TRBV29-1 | CSAGDTPTEEQYF | TGCAGCGCAGGGGACACCCCTACGGAGGAGCAGTACTTC
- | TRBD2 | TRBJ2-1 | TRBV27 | CASTPWLAGVNEQFF | TGTGCCAGCACCCCGTGGCTAGCGGGAGTCAATGAGCAGTTCTTC
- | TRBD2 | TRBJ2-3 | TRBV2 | CASSRTSGGTDTQYF | TGTGCCAGCAGTAGGACTAGCGGGGGGACAGATACGCAGTATTTT
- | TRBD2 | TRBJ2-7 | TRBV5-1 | CASSLAYGRGAQYF | TGCGCCAGCAGCTTGGCCTACGGGAGGGGCGCGCAGTACTTC
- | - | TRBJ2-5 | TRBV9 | CASSPRTIRETQYF | TGTGCCAGCAGCCCGAGGACAATAAGGGAGACCCAGTACTTC
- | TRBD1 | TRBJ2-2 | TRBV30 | CAWKANRGYTGELFF | TGTGCCTGGAAAGCGAACAGGGGCTACACCGGGGAGCTGTTTTTT
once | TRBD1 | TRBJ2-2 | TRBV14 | CASSPRTGDTGELFF | TGTGCCAGCAGCCCCCGGACAGGAGACACCGGGGAGCTGTTTTTT
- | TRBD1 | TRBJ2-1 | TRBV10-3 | CAISITGESSYNEQFF | TGTGCCATCAGCATAACAGGGGAGAGCTCCTACAATGAGCAGTTCTTC